This T cell receptor (beta chain) was identified during a study of OX40 agonist ivuxolimab in advanced cancers. This clone was detected once. Assay used: immunoSEQ multiplex PCR; TCRdb lists only in-frame clones, some missing. The table shows nearly 35,000 clones, with about 92% occurring only once. The sample in question was CD4+ or CD8+ T cells sorted from blood, obtained in a trial of the OX40 agonist ivuxolimab. The source is an adult with an advanced solid tumor such as melanoma, head and neck, liver or kidney cancer.

In nucleotides, the CDR3 is TGCGCCAGCAGCCAAGATAGGGGAGCAGGGTTACGTTATGGCTACACCTTC. This codes for CASSQDRGAGLRYGYTF. The genes are TRBV4-3 and TRBJ1-2; weak D call: TRBD1 (5 bases). With 0 bases removed from V and 5 bases from J, the gap between germline ends came to 19 bases. This CDR3 is 17 amino acids long. Germline V gives CDR1 LGHNA, CDR2 YSLEER.